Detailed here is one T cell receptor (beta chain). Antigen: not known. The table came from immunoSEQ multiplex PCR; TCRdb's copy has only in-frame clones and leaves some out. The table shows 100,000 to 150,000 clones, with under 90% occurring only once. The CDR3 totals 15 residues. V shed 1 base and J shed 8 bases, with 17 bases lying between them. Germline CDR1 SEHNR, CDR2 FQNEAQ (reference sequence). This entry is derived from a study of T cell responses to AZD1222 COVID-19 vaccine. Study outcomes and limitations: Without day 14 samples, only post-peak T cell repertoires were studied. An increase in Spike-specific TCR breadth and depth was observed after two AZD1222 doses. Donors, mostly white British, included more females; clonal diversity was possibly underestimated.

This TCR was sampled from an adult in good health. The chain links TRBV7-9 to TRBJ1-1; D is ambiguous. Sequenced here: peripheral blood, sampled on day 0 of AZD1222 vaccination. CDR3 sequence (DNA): TGTGCCAGCAGCTTAGTCCCGGACCGACGTCAAGAAGCTTTCTTT. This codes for CASSLVPDRRQEAFF.